These 2 T cell receptor beta chains were all obtained from the same sample, sequenced in a study of blood T cell repertoires in COVID-19. Assay used: immunoSEQ multiplex PCR; TCRdb lists only in-frame clones, some missing. The table records around 140,000 clones, 88% of them present only once. Sequenced sample: peripheral blood. The origin of the receptors is a woman aged 45-60 years with acute or convalescent COVID-19.

This clone was observed a handful of times. The V gene is TRBV28, the J gene TRBJ2-7, with D hard to call. The CDR3 length is 11 residues. Germline loops: CDR1 MDHEN, CDR2 SYDVKM. V dropped 1 base and J dropped 6 bases, with 4 bases sitting between them. CDR3 nucleotide sequence: TGTGCCAGCAGTTTATATCGCGAGCAGTACTTC. The encoded protein is CASSLYREQYF.

V and J are TRBV9 and TRBJ2-3, with 9 bases lining up with TRBD2. CDR1 SGDLS and CDR2 YYNGEE come from the germline V gene. The trim removed 2 bases at V and 4 bases at J, leaving 2 bases unmatched. The CDR3 is made up of 14 amino acids. Here the CDR3 DNA reads TGTGCCAGCAGCGTTAGCGGGAGAGCAGATACGCAGTATTTT. Protein product: CASSVSGRADTQYF.